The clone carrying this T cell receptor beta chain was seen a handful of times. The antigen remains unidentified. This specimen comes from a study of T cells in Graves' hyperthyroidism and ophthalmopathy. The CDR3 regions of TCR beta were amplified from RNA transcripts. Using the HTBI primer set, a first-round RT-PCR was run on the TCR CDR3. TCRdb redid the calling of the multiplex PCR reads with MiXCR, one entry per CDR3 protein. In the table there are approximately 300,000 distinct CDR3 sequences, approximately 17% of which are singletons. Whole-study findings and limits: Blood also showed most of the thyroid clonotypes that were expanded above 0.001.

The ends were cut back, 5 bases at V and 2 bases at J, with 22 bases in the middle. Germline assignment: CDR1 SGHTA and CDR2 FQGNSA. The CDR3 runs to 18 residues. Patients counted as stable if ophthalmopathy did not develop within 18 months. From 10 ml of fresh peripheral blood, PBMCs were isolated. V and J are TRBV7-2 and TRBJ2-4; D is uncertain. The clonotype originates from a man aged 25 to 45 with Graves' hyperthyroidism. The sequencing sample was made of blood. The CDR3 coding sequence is TGTGCCAGCAGCCAAGACCAGTTATACATGGAGTCCAAAAACATTCAGTACTTC. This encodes CASSQDQLYMESKNIQYF.